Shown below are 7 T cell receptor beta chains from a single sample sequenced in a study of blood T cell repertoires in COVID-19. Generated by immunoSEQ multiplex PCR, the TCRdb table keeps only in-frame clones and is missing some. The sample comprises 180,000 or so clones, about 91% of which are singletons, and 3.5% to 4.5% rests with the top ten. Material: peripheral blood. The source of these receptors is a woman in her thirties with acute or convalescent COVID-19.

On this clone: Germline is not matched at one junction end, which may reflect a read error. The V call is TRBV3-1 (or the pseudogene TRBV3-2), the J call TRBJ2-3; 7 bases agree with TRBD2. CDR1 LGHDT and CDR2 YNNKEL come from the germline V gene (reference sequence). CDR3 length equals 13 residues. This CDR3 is CASSQDPAGRGDF. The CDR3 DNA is TGTGCCAGCAGCCAAGATCCAGCGGGCCGGGGGGATTTT.

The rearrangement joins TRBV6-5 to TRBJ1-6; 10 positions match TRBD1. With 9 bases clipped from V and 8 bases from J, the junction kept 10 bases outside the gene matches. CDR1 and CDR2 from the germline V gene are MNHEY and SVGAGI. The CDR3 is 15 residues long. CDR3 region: CASENRDRGHSPLHF. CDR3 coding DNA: TGTGCCAGTGAGAACCGGGACAGGGGTCATTCACCCCTCCACTTT.

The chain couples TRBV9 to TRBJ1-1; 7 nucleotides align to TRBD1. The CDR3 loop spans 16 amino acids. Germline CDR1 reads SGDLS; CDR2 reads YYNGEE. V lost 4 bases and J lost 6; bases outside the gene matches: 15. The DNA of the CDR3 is TGTGCCAGCAGCAGACAGGGATGGGGAACAGTCGCTGAAGCTTTCTTT. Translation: CASSRQGWGTVAEAFF.

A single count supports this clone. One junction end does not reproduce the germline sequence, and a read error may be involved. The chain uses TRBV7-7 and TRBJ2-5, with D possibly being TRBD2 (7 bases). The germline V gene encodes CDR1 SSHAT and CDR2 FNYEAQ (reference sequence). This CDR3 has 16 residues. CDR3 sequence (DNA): TGTGCTAGCAGCTTAGGGGGGGTAAGGTCCCAAGAGACCCAGTACTTC. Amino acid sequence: CASSLGGVRSQETQYF.

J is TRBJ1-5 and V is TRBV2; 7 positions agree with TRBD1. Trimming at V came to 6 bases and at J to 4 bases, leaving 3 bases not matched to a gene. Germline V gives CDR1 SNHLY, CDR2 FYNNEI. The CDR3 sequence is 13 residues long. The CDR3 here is CASRGQTNQPQHF. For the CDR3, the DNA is TGTGCCAGCAGGGGACAGACGAATCAGCCCCAGCATTTT. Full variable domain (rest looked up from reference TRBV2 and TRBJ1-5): EPEVTQTPSHQVTQMGQEVILRCVPISNHLYFYWYRQILGQKVEFLVSFYNNEISEKSEIFDDQFSVERPDGSNFTLKIRSTKLEDSAMYFCASRGQTNQPQHFGDGTRLSIL.

The CDR3 DNA reads TGTGCCAGCAGATCTAGCGGGGGGGGAGATACGCAGTATTTT. The encoded protein is CASRSSGGGDTQYF. The J gene is TRBJ2-3, the V gene TRBV28, with 12 bases aligning to TRBD2. Looked up from germline, CDR1 is MDHEN and CDR2 is SYDVKM. J was trimmed by 5 bases and V by 6 bases; bases with no gene match: 3. This CDR3 is 14 amino acids long.

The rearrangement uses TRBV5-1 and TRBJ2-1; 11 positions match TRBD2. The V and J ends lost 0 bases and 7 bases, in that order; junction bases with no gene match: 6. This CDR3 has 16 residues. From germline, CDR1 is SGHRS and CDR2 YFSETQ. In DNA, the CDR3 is TGCGCCAGCAGCTTGGGTACTAGCGGGAGTGAGAATGAGCAGTTCTTC. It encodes CASSLGTSGSENEQFF.